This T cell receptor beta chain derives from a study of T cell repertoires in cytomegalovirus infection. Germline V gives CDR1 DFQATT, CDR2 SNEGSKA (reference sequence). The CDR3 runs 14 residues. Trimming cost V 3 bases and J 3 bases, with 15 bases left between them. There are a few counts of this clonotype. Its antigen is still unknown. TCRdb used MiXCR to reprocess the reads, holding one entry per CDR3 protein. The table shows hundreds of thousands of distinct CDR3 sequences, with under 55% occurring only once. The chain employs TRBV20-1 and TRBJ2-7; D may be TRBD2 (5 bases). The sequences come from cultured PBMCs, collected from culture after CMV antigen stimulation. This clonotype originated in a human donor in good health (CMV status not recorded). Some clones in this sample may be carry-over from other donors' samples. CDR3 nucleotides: TGCAGTGCTAGCGGGGTACACAGCTTCTACGAGCAGTACTTC. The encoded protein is CSASGVHSFYEQYF.